Following are 27 T cell receptor beta chains from one sample sequenced in a study of blood T cell repertoires in COVID-19. Libraries were prepared by immunoSEQ multiplex PCR; TCRdb keeps only in-frame clonotypes and omits some of them. The sample shows around 480,000 clones, around 90% of them seen only once. The specimen was PBMCs or T cells enriched from blood (not recorded which). The receptors shown here come from a woman between 18 and 29 years old who had recovered from COVID-19.

V usage is TRBV4-1 and J usage is TRBJ1-5; D remains unclear. Germline CDR1 is MGHRA and CDR2 is YSYEKL. Trimming stripped 1 base from V and 10 bases from J, with 20 bases between. CDR3 size: 16 residues. The CDR3 loop is CASSQVAGKNSQPQHF. DNA of the CDR3: TGCGCCAGCAGCCAAGTGGCGGGTAAAAACAGTCAACCCCAGCATTTT.

The CDR3 bases are TGTGCCAGCAGACCTGTGGGGCTGAACAACTATGGCTACACCTTC. Encoded protein: CASRPVGLNNYGYTF. The rearrangement joins TRBV2 to TRBJ1-2, with D tentatively TRBD1 (5 bases). CDR1 is SNHLY, CDR2 FYNNEI, per germline. Trimming took off 6 bases at V and 2 bases at J, with 16 bases between the two ends. The CDR3 has 15 residues.

This clone was recorded once. This chain joins TRBV27 and TRBJ2-2; 7 positions match TRBD2. This CDR3 spans 16 amino acids. Germline values: CDR1 MNHEY, CDR2 SMNVEV (reference sequence). Trimming took 2 bases from V and 5 from J; bases not matched to a gene: 8. The CDR3 nucleotides are TGTGCCAGCAGTTTAAGGCTAGCGGACCGTACCGGGGAGCTGTTTTTT. It translates to CASSLRLADRTGELFF.

This clone appeared a few times. The CDR3 coding sequence is TGTGCTAGTGGTTTCCTAGGCCTTGCTTACTCTGGAAACACCATATATTTT. Translation: CASGFLGLAYSGNTIYF. The chain links TRBV12-5 to TRBJ1-3; D is unclear. The V end lost 3 bases, the J end lost 0 bases, and 15 bases lay between the germline ends. The CDR3 contains 17 residues. Germline CDR1 reads LGHNT; CDR2 reads FRNRAP.

The chain has TRBV5-1 and TRBJ1-1, with D tentatively TRBD1 (6 bases). The germline CDR1 and CDR2 sequences are SGHRS and YFSETQ. V lost 7 bases to trimming and J lost 6 bases, with 19 bases between them. The CDR3 contains 14 residues. As DNA, the CDR3 is TGCGCCAGCGCACCGGGGGGGCGAGAGGCTGAAGCTTTCTTT. Amino acids: CASAPGGREAEAFF.

The rearrangement joins TRBV3-1 (or the pseudogene TRBV3-2) to TRBJ2-7; D is undetermined. This CDR3 has 15 residues. The ends were cut back, 4 bases at V and 1 base at J, with 14 bases in the middle. The germline gives CDR1 LGHDT, CDR2 YNNKEL (reference sequence). In nucleotides, the CDR3 is TGTGCCAGCAGCCCCGACGGGTCCCCATCCTACGAGCAGTACTTC. It translates to CASSPDGSPSYEQYF.

The chain links TRBV2 to TRBJ2-1; D is possibly TRBD1 (6 bases). Trimming left V 3 bases short and J 4 bases short, with 13 bases between. The CDR3 has 15 amino acids. The germline CDR1 and CDR2 sequences are SNHLY and FYNNEI. The CDR3, as DNA: TGTGCCAGCAGTGAGGGGGCAGGGTTATACAATGAGCAGTTCTTC. Translated, it gives CASSEGAGLYNEQFF.

The chain links TRBV28 to TRBJ2-3; 8 nucleotides align to TRBD2. Per the germline V gene, CDR1 is MDHEN and CDR2 is SYDVKM. Germline trimming cut 4 bases from V and 2 bases from J; bases unmatched to any gene: 8. The CDR3 spans 16 residues. CDR3 sequence (DNA): TGTGCCAGCAGTTCCCCCGGAGCGGGGGTCACAGATACGCAGTATTTT. Translation gives CASSSPGAGVTDTQYF.

The rearrangement uses TRBV3-1 (or the pseudogene TRBV3-2) and TRBJ2-7; the D gene is possibly TRBD2 (6 bases). In germline, CDR1 is LGHDT, CDR2 YNNKEL (reference sequence). The CDR3 runs to 16 residues. The germline V and J ends were trimmed by 4 bases and 3 bases, with 19 bases remaining between them. CDR3 residues: CASSPYPRDSYYEQYF. The CDR3 nucleotides are TGTGCCAGCAGCCCTTACCCCCGGGACTCATACTACGAGCAGTACTTC.

The chain is built from TRBV7-9 and TRBJ2-4; 11 nucleotides match TRBD2. CDR3 length equals 14 residues. Germline loops: CDR1 SEHNR, CDR2 FQNEAQ (reference sequence). V gave up 3 bases and J gave up 5 bases; unmatched junction bases: 0. Here the CDR3 reads CASSLGLAENIQYF. CDR3 nucleotides: TGTGCCAGCAGCTTGGGACTAGCGGAAAACATTCAGTACTTC.

This clone has only a few counts. The J gene is TRBJ1-1, the V gene TRBV13; 9 bases are a match to TRBD1. The CDR3 runs to 14 residues. The trim removed 5 bases at V and 4 bases at J, leaving 5 bases unmatched. The germline V gene encodes CDR1 PRHDT and CDR2 FYEKMQ (reference sequence). The chain's CDR3 is CASSMGTGSTEAFF. The CDR3 DNA reads TGTGCCAGCAGCATGGGGACAGGGAGCACTGAAGCTTTCTTT.

In nucleotides, the CDR3 is TGCGCCAGCAGCCCGGTCTCCGGGACGGGAGGGAAAAAACTGTTTTTT. It specifies CASSPVSGTGGKKLFF. The chain couples TRBV5-1 to TRBJ1-4; D is possibly TRBD1 (5 bases). This CDR3 is 16 amino acids long. Germline V lookup: CDR1 SGHRS, CDR2 YFSETQ. The germline V and J ends were trimmed by 4 bases and 9 bases, with 22 bases remaining between them.

The rearrangement links TRBV2 to TRBJ1-2, with 12 positions matching TRBD1. This CDR3 spans 18 amino acids. V lost 3 bases and J lost 5; bases outside the gene matches: 13. Germline V gene lookup returns CDR1 SNHLY and CDR2 FYNNEI. Here the CDR3 reads CASSDLRDRGLLKYGYTF. The CDR3 DNA sequence: TGTGCCAGCAGTGACCTCCGGGACAGGGGGCTCTTAAAGTATGGCTACACCTTC.

The J gene is TRBJ2-1, the V gene TRBV2, with 14 bases lining up with TRBD2. After removal of 4 bases from V and 9 bases from J, the junction contained 11 bases not matched to a gene. This CDR3 spans 17 amino acids. Germline-derived CDR1 and CDR2 are SNHLY and FYNNEI. The DNA of the CDR3 is TGTGCCAGCAGTGGTCGGACTAGCGGGGGGTTTTACGGTGAGCAGTTCTTC. Its protein product is CASSGRTSGGFYGEQFF.

A single count supports this clone. The genes are TRBV5-6 and TRBJ2-4; 8 bases line up with TRBD1. Unmatched junction bases numbered 7, after V lost 5 bases and J lost 6 bases. The CDR3 is made up of 14 amino acids. Germline-derived CDR1 and CDR2 are SGHDT and YYEEEE. CDR3 sequence (DNA): TGTGCCAGCAGTTCTGGACAGGGCGCAAACATTCAGTACTTC. Its protein is CASSSGQGANIQYF.

The chain has TRBV6-5 and TRBJ1-1; D call uncertain. Trimming removed 3 bases from V and 1 base from J, with 9 bases in between. This CDR3 has 14 residues. The germline CDR1 and CDR2 sequences are MNHEY and SVGAGI. This chain's CDR3 is CASSYRRGNTEAFF. Here the CDR3 DNA reads TGTGCCAGCAGTTATCGTCGGGGGAACACTGAAGCTTTCTTT.

J is TRBJ2-5 and V is TRBV5-4; 16 bases are shared with TRBD2. The germline V gene has CDR1 SGHNT and CDR2 YYREEE (reference sequence). The CDR3 length is 18 residues. V shed 4 bases, J shed 2 bases, and the junction held 8 bases outside the gene matches. CDR3 bases: TGTGCCAGCAGCCGTGGGACTAGCGGGGGGGCCGGGCAAGAGACCCAGTACTTC. Translation: CASSRGTSGGAGQETQYF. Full variable domain (missing parts from reference TRBV5-4 and TRBJ2-5): ETGVTQSPTHLIKTRGQQVTLRCSSQSGHNTVSWYQQALGQGPQFIFQYYREEENGRGNFPPRFSGLQFPNYSSELNVNALELDDSALYLCASSRGTSGGAGQETQYFGPGTRLLVL.

V is TRBV11-3 and J is TRBJ2-3; 7 bases match TRBD1. Trimming took 1 base from V and 4 from J; bases not matched to a gene: 5. Per the germline V gene, CDR1 is SGHNT and CDR2 is YENEEA. The CDR3 runs 15 residues. The CDR3 DNA reads TGTGCCAGCAGCTTAGGCCTCCAGGGGGCAGATACGCAGTATTTT. It specifies CASSLGLQGADTQYF.

This clone occurred once. The chain combines TRBV6-5 with TRBJ1-4; TRBD1 aligns across 9 bases. CDR1 is MNHEY and CDR2 is SVGAGI in the germline V gene. Trimming cost V 5 bases and J 6 bases; bases outside gene matches: 7. The CDR3 totals 15 residues. The DNA of the CDR3 is TGTGCCAGCAGTCCGGGGAGGACAGGGGATGAAAAACTGTTTTTT. This encodes CASSPGRTGDEKLFF.

The chain recombines TRBV7-2 with TRBJ2-3, with TRBD2 identical over 12 bases. With 1 base clipped from V and 0 bases from J, the junction kept 2 bases outside the gene matches. This CDR3 contains 17 residues. Per the germline V gene, CDR1 is SGHTA and CDR2 is FQGNSA. The CDR3 DNA reads TGTGCCAGCAGCTTAGTTGGACTAGCGGGGAGCACAGATACGCAGTATTTT. Translation: CASSLVGLAGSTDTQYF.

The gene calls are TRBV2 and TRBJ1-4, with a possible D match to TRBD1 (5 bases). CDR1 is SNHLY and CDR2 is FYNNEI in the germline V gene. The CDR3 length is 14 residues. The ends were cut back, 7 bases at V and 9 bases at J, with 18 bases in the middle. CDR3 sequence reads: CASIGGGVEKKLFF. The CDR3 nucleotides read TGTGCCAGCATTGGAGGAGGGGTGGAAAAAAAACTGTTTTTT.

This chain links TRBV6-5 with TRBJ1-5, with D perhaps matching TRBD1 (6 bases). V was cut by 0 bases and J by 4 bases, with 10 bases left in between. The CDR3 length is 15 residues. Germline-derived CDR1 and CDR2 are MNHEY and SVGAGI. CDR3 sequence (DNA): TGTGCCAGCAGTTACTCCCAGGGGTTGAATCAGCCCCAGCATTTT. As protein: CASSYSQGLNQPQHF.

The rearrangement links TRBV9 to TRBJ2-3, with D unclear. This CDR3 contains 14 residues. V lost 4 bases and J lost 4, with 13 bases in between. Germline V gene data show CDR1 as SGDLS and CDR2 as YYNGEE. The DNA of the CDR3 is TGTGCCAGCAGCCCCTTGGGCCAATCAGATACGCAGTATTTT. Protein sequence: CASSPLGQSDTQYF.

V is TRBV2 and J is TRBJ2-3, with 16 bases aligning to TRBD2. The CDR3 has 17 residues. Germline V gene sequence: CDR1 SNHLY, CDR2 FYNNEI. Trimming at V came to 6 bases and at J to 4 bases, leaving 7 bases not matched to a gene. The CDR3 region is CASSPGLAGGRSDTQYF. CDR3 DNA: TGTGCCAGCAGCCCGGGACTAGCGGGGGGGCGTTCAGATACGCAGTATTTT.

This chain connects TRBV6-5 to TRBJ1-1, with a tentative D call TRBD1 (5 bases). Germline V gene data show CDR1 as MNHEY and CDR2 as SVGAGI. The CDR3 loop spans 16 amino acids. The V gene lost 0 bases and the J gene lost 4 bases, with 15 bases spanning the gap. The CDR3 DNA reads as TGTGCCAGCAGTTACTCGAGTACACAGGTCGGCACTGAAGCTTTCTTT. It yields the protein CASSYSSTQVGTEAFF.

The rearrangement joins TRBV2 to TRBJ2-1; TRBD1 agrees at 7 bases. CDR1 SNHLY and CDR2 FYNNEI come from the germline V gene. There are 11 residues in the CDR3. V shed 3 bases and J 14 bases; nucleotides not matched to a gene: 4. The CDR3 is CASSDDRVKFF. CDR3 DNA: TGTGCCAGCAGTGACGACAGGGTTAAGTTCTTC.

The gene calls are TRBV19 and TRBJ1-1; 11 nucleotides agree with TRBD1. This CDR3 contains 14 residues. The V gene end was trimmed by 7 bases and the J gene end by 5 bases; junction bases not matched to a gene: 6. The germline gives CDR1 LNHDA, CDR2 SQIVND (reference sequence). Here the CDR3 DNA reads TGTGCCAGTACGGCGGGACAGGGGGAGACTGAAGCTTTCTTT. Its protein is CASTAGQGETEAFF.